In its sample, the clone carrying this T cell receptor beta chain was seen a few times. The antigen remains unidentified. Trimming shortened V by 2 bases and J by 7 bases, and 10 bases separated the two germline ends. The length of the CDR3 is 13 residues. Germline CDR1 SGHKS, CDR2 YYEKEE (reference sequence). The data stem from a study of blood T cells in healthy people across ages. Study-wide findings and caveats: There were more naive CD4+ cells and higher diversity in long-lived donors than in aged donors.

Alongside a J-beta primer mix, a sample-barcoded 5' primer served in a second PCR lasting roughly 6 to 11 cycles. TCRdb re-called the 5' RACE reads with MiXCR, one entry per CDR3 protein. The sample records roughly 1,500,000 distinct CDR3 sequences, 34% being singletons. The clonotype comes from a woman aged 25 to 39 in good health. Sequences were obtained from blood. The V call is TRBV5-5, the J call TRBJ1-5; no clear D. CDR3 sequence (DNA): TGTGCCAGCAGCTTCGGAGTCTCCCAGCCCCAGCATTTT. This sequence encodes CASSFGVSQPQHF.